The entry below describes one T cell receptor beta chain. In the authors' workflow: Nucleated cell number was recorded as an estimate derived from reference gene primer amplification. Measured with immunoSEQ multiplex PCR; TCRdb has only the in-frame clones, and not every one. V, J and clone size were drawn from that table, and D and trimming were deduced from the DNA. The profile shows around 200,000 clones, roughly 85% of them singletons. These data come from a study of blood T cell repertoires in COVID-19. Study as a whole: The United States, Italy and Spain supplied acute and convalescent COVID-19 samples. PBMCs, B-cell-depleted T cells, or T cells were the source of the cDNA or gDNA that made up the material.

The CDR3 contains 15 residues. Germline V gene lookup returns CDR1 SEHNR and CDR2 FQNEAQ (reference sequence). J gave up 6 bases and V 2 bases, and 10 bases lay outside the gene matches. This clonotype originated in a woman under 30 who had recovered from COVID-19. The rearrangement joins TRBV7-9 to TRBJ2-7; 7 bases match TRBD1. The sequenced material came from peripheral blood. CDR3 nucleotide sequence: TGTGCCAGCAGCTTATTAGACAGGGCCCTGGGCGAGCAGTACTTC. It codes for CASSLLDRALGEQYF. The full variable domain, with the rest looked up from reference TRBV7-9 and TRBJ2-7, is DTGVSQNPRHKITKRGQNVTFRCDPISEHNRLYWYRQTLGQGPEFLTYFQNEAQLEKSRLLSDRFSAERPKGSFSTLEIQRTEQGDSAMYLCASSLLDRALGEQYFGPGTRLTVT.